Each of the 32 T cell receptor beta chains below was sequenced from the same sample in a study of CD8+CD57+ T cells in acquired aplastic anemia. Genomic DNA provided the template from which TCR beta VDJ and CDR3 profiles were obtained. TCRdb redid the calling of the reads with MiXCR, one entry per CDR3 protein. The data hold around 180,000 distinct CDR3 sequences, with under 70% observed a single time. The sample comprised sorted CD4+, CD8+, or CD8+CD57+ T cells (not recorded which) from PBMCs. All receptors come from a human donor with severe aplastic anemia or a healthy control (not recorded which).

This clonotype was observed a few times. The rearrangement joins TRBV7-2 to TRBJ2-7, with 7 nucleotides matching TRBD2. This CDR3 has 15 residues. The V gene's germline CDR1 is SGHTA and CDR2 FQGNSA. V was pared by 1 base and J by 7 bases, with 10 bases of the junction left unmatched. CDR3 in amino acids: CASSLGVGGPDEQYF. The DNA for the CDR3 is TGTGCCAGCAGCTTAGGGGTGGGAGGGCCGGATGAGCAGTACTTC.

This sequence joins TRBV15 and TRBJ2-1, with a tentative D call TRBD2 (5 bases). Deletions cut 5 bases from V and 2 bases from J, with 13 bases between. CDR3 length equals 15 residues. Per germline, CDR1 LNHNV and CDR2 YYDKDF (reference sequence). This CDR3 reads CATSLSGFTYNEQFF. As DNA, the CDR3 is TGTGCCACCAGCCTCTCGGGGTTTACCTACAATGAGCAGTTCTTC.

The chain links TRBV20-1 to TRBJ2-7; tentatively, D is TRBD2 (6 bases). CDR3 length: 12 amino acids. Germline CDR1 is DFQATT and CDR2 is SNEGSKA (reference sequence). V lost 4 bases to trimming and J lost 2 bases, with 9 bases between them. In DNA, the CDR3 is TGCAGTGCTATCGCTAGCGCCTACGAGCAGTACTTC. Its translation: CSAIASAYEQYF.

The CDR3 DNA reads as TGTGCCAGCAGCTTAGGCAAAGTGACAGGACGGGTTAGGGAGACCCAGTACTTC. It specifies CASSLGKVTGRVRETQYF. The rearrangement links TRBV7-3 to TRBJ2-7; tentatively, D is TRBD1 (6 bases). The assigned J gene may be wrong: the sequence end matches TRBJ2-5 better. This CDR3 comprises 18 residues. The germline V gene has CDR1 SGHTA and CDR2 FQGTGA.

The V gene is TRBV19, the J gene TRBJ2-7, with D possibly matching TRBD2 (8 bases). Per the germline V gene, CDR1 is LNHDA and CDR2 is SQIVND (reference sequence). V gave up 6 bases and J gave up 3 bases, with 18 bases separating them. This CDR3 comprises 15 residues. The CDR3 sequence: CASSRGGTVCYEQYF. Written as DNA, the CDR3 is TGTGCCAGTAGCCGGGGGGGGACAGTATGCTACGAGCAGTACTTC. The whole variable domain, remainder taken from reference TRBV19 and TRBJ2-7, is DGGITQSPKYLFRKEGQNVTLSCEQNLNHDAMYWYRQDPGQGLRLIYYSQIVNDFQKGDIAEGYSVSREKKESFPLTVTSAQKNPTAFYLCASSRGGTVCYEQYFGPGTRLTVT.

This clonotype was observed a handful of times. V is TRBV29-1 and J is TRBJ1-4; 9 nucleotides agree with TRBD1. V lost 1 base to trimming and J lost 8 bases; unmatched junction nucleotides: 5. From germline, CDR1 is SQVTM and CDR2 ANQGSEA. This CDR3 has 14 residues. CDR3 residues: CSVEGTGDAEKLFF. The CDR3 region has the DNA TGCAGCGTTGAAGGGACAGGGGACGCCGAAAAACTGTTTTTT. Variable domain in full (rest from reference TRBV29-1 and TRBJ1-4): SAVISQKPSRDICQRGTSLTIQCQVDSQVTMMFWYRQQPGQSLTLIATANQGSEATYESGFVIDKFPISRPNLTFSTLTVSNMSPEDSSIYLCSVEGTGDAEKLFFGSGTQLSVL.

This clonotype has only one observation. This chain connects TRBV7-2 to TRBJ1-1; 7 nucleotides line up with TRBD1. CDR3 length: 15 residues. V shed 5 bases, J shed 0 bases, and the junction held 6 bases outside the gene matches. From germline, CDR1 is SGHTA and CDR2 FQGNSA. In DNA, the CDR3 is TGTGCCAGCAGCCCAGAGGGACAGCTGAACACTGAAGCTTTCTTT. Its translation is CASSPEGQLNTEAFF.

This clonotype was seen ten or more times. The rearrangement uses TRBV19 and TRBJ1-1, with D possibly matching TRBD1 (5 bases). Looked up from germline, CDR1 is LNHDA and CDR2 is SQIVND (reference sequence). With 5 bases removed from V and 7 bases from J, the gap between germline ends came to 11 bases. This CDR3 region has 12 residues. CDR3 residues: CASSFRGDEAFF. DNA for the CDR3: TGTGCCAGTAGTTTCAGAGGGGATGAAGCTTTCTTT.

About this clonotype itself: The CDR3 does not close with the conserved phenylalanine or tryptophan, likely indicating a read error. The DNA is left out, because the CDR3 cannot be placed on it with certainty; the CDR3 is given as TCRdb lists it. The chain joins TRBV5-5 to TRBJ1-1; the tabulated D call, TRBD1, remains unverified against the DNA. Per germline, CDR1 SGHKS and CDR2 YYEKEE (reference sequence). The CDR3 adds up to 8 amino acids, both ends counted. The chain's CDR3 is CASSLSGQ.

This clonotype showed up many times. The chain uses TRBV9 and TRBJ2-1, with 7 bases matching TRBD1. Looked up from germline, CDR1 is SGDLS and CDR2 is YYNGEE. V was clipped by 1 base and J by 4 bases; unmatched bases: 8. This CDR3 is built from 16 residues. The CDR3 here is CASSVQRGPPYNEQFF. The CDR3 nucleotides are TGTGCCAGCAGCGTACAGAGGGGGCCCCCATACAATGAGCAGTTCTTC.

This clonotype was seen a single time. This chain joins TRBV14 and TRBJ1-4; TRBD1 aligns across 8 bases. This CDR3 is built from 15 residues. The V gene end was trimmed by 4 bases and the J gene end by 5 bases; junction bases not matched to a gene: 6. In germline, CDR1 is SGHDN, CDR2 FVKESK. This chain's CDR3 is CASSPSTGVNEKLFF. In DNA form, the CDR3 reads TGTGCCAGCAGCCCCTCGACAGGGGTAAATGAAAAACTGTTTTTT.

The chain uses TRBV5-6 and TRBJ1-5, with D uncertain. The CDR3 is made up of 13 amino acids. The ends were cut back, 3 bases at V and 5 bases at J, with 9 bases in the middle. Germline V gene data show CDR1 as SGHDT and CDR2 as YYEEEE. CDR3 nucleotide sequence: TGTGCCAGCAGCTCCGGGCCCTATCAGCCCCAGCATTTT. Its protein product is CASSSGPYQPQHF.

This clonotype was counted ten times or more. The rearrangement links TRBV12-3 or TRBV12-4 to TRBJ2-3, with D perhaps TRBD1 or TRBD2 (5 bases each). V dropped 5 bases and J dropped 3 bases, with 15 bases sitting between them. The CDR3 is 15 amino acids. CDR3 protein: CASSGDGPTTDTQYF. The CDR3 bases are TGTGCCAGCAGTGGGGACGGCCCCACTACAGATACGCAGTATTTT.

The chain carries TRBV5-1 and TRBJ2-5, with D possibly TRBD2 on 6 matching bases. V shed 4 bases and J shed 5 bases, with 12 bases lying between them. The length of the CDR3 is 13 residues. Germline V gene lookup returns CDR1 SGHRS and CDR2 YFSETQ. CDR3 nucleotides: TGCGCCAGCAGCGACGGGACTCTGGAGACCCAGTACTTC. Translation: CASSDGTLETQYF.

The V call is TRBV20-1, the J call TRBJ1-5; D perhaps matches TRBD1 (5 bases). V shed 1 base and J shed 2 bases, with 15 bases lying between them. The germline V gene has CDR1 DFQATT and CDR2 SNEGSKA (reference sequence). This CDR3 has 16 residues. The CDR3: CSARVASGLGNQPQHF. The CDR3 region has the DNA TGCAGTGCTAGAGTAGCCTCAGGGTTGGGCAATCAGCCCCAGCATTTT.

J is TRBJ2-2 and V is TRBV24-1; 7 bases are a match to TRBD2. The CDR3 totals 15 residues. Germline trimming cut 4 bases from V and 7 bases from J; bases unmatched to any gene: 8. In germline, CDR1 is KGHDR, CDR2 SFDVKD. This CDR3 is CATSDRTRASGELFF. CDR3 coding DNA: TGTGCCACCAGTGACCGGACTAGGGCGAGCGGGGAGCTGTTTTTT.

V and J are TRBV29-1 and TRBJ2-3; 8 bases are a match to TRBD2. V shed 4 bases and J 6 bases; nucleotides not matched to a gene: 9. CDR1 is SQVTM, CDR2 ANQGSEA, per germline. This CDR3 spans 14 amino acids. The CDR3 bases are TGCAGCGTTGCGCCCGGGGGGGGGGGGGATACGCAGTATTTT. It yields the protein CSVAPGGGGDTQYF.

In the case of this clonotype: The junction does not match germline at one end; this may be a read error. This chain joins TRBV7-8 and TRBJ1-1; a weak D match, TRBD1 (5 bases). The CDR3 is 15 amino acids. CDR1 and CDR2 (germline): SGHVS, FQNEAQ. CDR3 protein: CAGSLSGGMYTEAFF. In nucleotides, the CDR3 is TGTGCCGGCAGTCTCTCCGGGGGGATGTACACTGAAGCTTTCTTT.

This clonotype was detected only once. The V call is TRBV20-1, the J call TRBJ2-5; tentative D call: TRBD1 (5 bases). Germline V gene lookup returns CDR1 DFQATT and CDR2 SNEGSKA (reference sequence). V was clipped by 2 bases and J by 5 bases, with 12 bases between them. The CDR3 contains 13 residues. This chain's CDR3 is CSARHRWGETQYF. CDR3 in DNA: TGCAGTGCTAGACACCGATGGGGCGAGACCCAGTACTTC.

This clonotype showed up many times. A much larger clone lies a single base off, so this may be a read error. The genes are TRBV24-1 and TRBJ2-3; D remains unclear. Germline CDR1 reads KGHDR; CDR2 reads SFDVKD. This CDR3 is built from 12 residues. V was trimmed by 2 bases and J by 2 bases, leaving 1 base between them. The CDR3 sequence is CATSDSTDTQYF. CDR3 DNA sequence: TGTGCCACCAGTGATTCCACAGATACGCAGTATTTT.

CDR3 DNA sequence: TGCAGTGCTCCAATTCCCAGGGCCTACAATGAGCAGTTCTTC. Translated: CSAPIPRAYNEQFF. The chain uses TRBV20-1 and TRBJ2-1, with D possibly matching TRBD1 (5 bases). Germline V gene data show CDR1 as DFQATT and CDR2 as SNEGSKA (reference sequence). V was shortened by 5 bases and J by 2 bases, with 13 bases between the two germline ends. This CDR3 has 14 amino acids.

This CDR3 reads CSVDPGLAAYEQYF. CDR3 in DNA: TGCAGCGTCGACCCGGGACTAGCGGCTTACGAGCAGTACTTC. The chain links TRBV29-1 to TRBJ2-7; 11 positions agree with TRBD2. Per germline, CDR1 SQVTM and CDR2 ANQGSEA. This CDR3 comprises 14 residues. Trimming removed 6 bases from V and 4 bases from J; junction bases left unmatched: 8.

This sequence joins TRBV19 and TRBJ1-5; D is perhaps TRBD1 (6 bases). This CDR3 is built from 15 residues. V gave up 7 bases and J gave up 3 bases, with 16 bases separating them. Looked up from germline, CDR1 is LNHDA and CDR2 is SQIVND (reference sequence). The CDR3 here is CASNNRDTFNQPQHF. The CDR3 nucleotides read TGTGCCAGTAATAACCGGGACACGTTCAATCAGCCCCAGCATTTT. Based on the CDR3 plus reference TRBV19 and TRBJ1-5, the full variable domain is DGGITQSPKYLFRKEGQNVTLSCEQNLNHDAMYWYRQDPGQGLRLIYYSQIVNDFQKGDIAEGYSVSREKKESFPLTVTSAQKNPTAFYLCASNNRDTFNQPQHFGDGTRLSIL.

As to this clonotype: One junction end does not reproduce the germline sequence, and a read error may be involved. The V and J genes are TRBV7-9 and TRBJ2-6; D uncertain. Germline V gives CDR1 SEHNR, CDR2 FQNEAQ (reference sequence). The CDR3 loop spans 14 amino acids. CDR3 sequence reads: CASSQDPGANVLTF. In DNA, the CDR3 is TGTGCTAGCAGCCAAGACCCTGGGGCCAACGTCCTGACTTTC.

This clonotype was counted only a few times. The chain carries TRBV24-1 and TRBJ2-3; tentatively, D is TRBD1 (5 bases). V gave up 3 bases and J gave up 6 bases, with 9 bases separating them. Per germline, CDR1 KGHDR and CDR2 SFDVKD. This CDR3 is 13 amino acids long. The CDR3 sequence is CATSDQGSDTQYF. The CDR3 DNA reads as TGTGCCACCAGTGATCAGGGTTCCGATACGCAGTATTTT.

The V gene is TRBV24-1, the J gene TRBJ2-1; 12 bases agree with TRBD2. Per germline, CDR1 KGHDR and CDR2 SFDVKD. This CDR3 contains 17 residues. V was pared by 3 bases and J by 4 bases, with 6 bases of the junction left unmatched. CDR3 region: CATSDRTGLAGYNEQFF. The CDR3 region has the DNA TGTGCCACCAGTGATCGAACCGGACTAGCGGGGTACAATGAGCAGTTCTTC.

In this sample, this clonotype turned up many times. The chain recombines TRBV3-1 with TRBJ2-7; D might be TRBD1 (6 bases). Germline CDR1 reads LGHDT; CDR2 reads YNNKEL (reference sequence). V was cut by 1 base and J by 2 bases, with 15 bases left in between. The CDR3 is 16 amino acids. The CDR3 reads CASSQGGGGVPYEQYF. In DNA form, the CDR3 reads TGTGCCAGCAGCCAAGGTGGGGGCGGCGTCCCCTACGAGCAGTACTTC.

The chain carries TRBV5-6 and TRBJ2-7, with D maybe TRBD1 (6 bases). CDR1 SGHDT and CDR2 YYEEEE come from the germline V gene. There are 14 residues in the CDR3. The ends were cut back, 4 bases at V and 2 bases at J, with 13 bases in the middle. In nucleotides, the CDR3 is TGTGCCAGCAGCCATGGACAGCCCCCCTACGAGCAGTACTTC. Translated, it gives CASSHGQPPYEQYF.

The chain combines TRBV5-4 with TRBJ2-7, with TRBD1 identical over 9 bases. V lost 2 bases and J lost 0; bases outside the gene matches: 3. The CDR3 totals 15 residues. Germline CDR1 and CDR2: SGHNT and YYREEE (reference sequence). CDR3 residues: CASSFGQGSSYEQYF. In DNA, the CDR3 is TGTGCCAGCAGCTTCGGACAGGGGAGCTCCTACGAGCAGTACTTC. The full variable domain, with the rest looked up from reference TRBV5-4 and TRBJ2-7, is ETGVTQSPTHLIKTRGQQVTLRCSSQSGHNTVSWYQQALGQGPQFIFQYYREEENGRGNFPPRFSGLQFPNYSSELNVNALELDDSALYLCASSFGQGSSYEQYFGPGTRLTVT.

This chain connects TRBV2 to TRBJ2-1; 7 nucleotides line up with TRBD1. The J segment lost 10 bases and the V segment lost 5 bases, leaving 5 bases of the junction unmatched. This CDR3 comprises 12 residues. In germline, CDR1 is SNHLY, CDR2 FYNNEI. CDR3 sequence (DNA): TGTGCCAGCAGTTACAGGGGACGCGAGCAGTTCTTC. Its protein product is CASSYRGREQFF.

This clonotype was counted only a few times. The missing conserved phenylalanine or tryptophan at the end of this CDR3 makes a read error likely. The limits of the CDR3 on the DNA are not certain, so only TCRdb's listed CDR3 is given. The rearrangement joins TRBV5-6 to TRBJ2-3; the DNA was not compared with TRBD1, the D call given in the table. The germline gives CDR1 SGHDT, CDR2 YYEEEE. The CDR3 region is 15 residues in length, termini included. The CDR3 loop reads CASSQRGTGWTGKDY.

The gene calls are TRBV20-1 and TRBJ2-7; 7 bases are shared with TRBD1. Germline lookup yields CDR1 DFQATT and CDR2 SNEGSKA (reference sequence). The CDR3 is made up of 14 amino acids. V was pared by 1 base and J by 2 bases, with 5 bases of the junction left unmatched. In DNA, the CDR3 is TGCAGTGCTAGAGTGACAGGGCGAGCCTACGAGCAGTACTTC. Protein product: CSARVTGRAYEQYF.